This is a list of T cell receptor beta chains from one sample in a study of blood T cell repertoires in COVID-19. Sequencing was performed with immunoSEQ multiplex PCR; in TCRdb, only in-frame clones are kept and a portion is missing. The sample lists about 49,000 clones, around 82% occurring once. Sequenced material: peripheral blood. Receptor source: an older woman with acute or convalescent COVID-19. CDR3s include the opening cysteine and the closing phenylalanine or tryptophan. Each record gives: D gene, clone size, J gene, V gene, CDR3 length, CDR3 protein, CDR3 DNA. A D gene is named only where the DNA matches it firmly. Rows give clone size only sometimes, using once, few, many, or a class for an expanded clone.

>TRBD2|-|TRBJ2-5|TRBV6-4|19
CASSDSLDRLAGVPETQYF
TGTGCCAGCAGTGATAGCCTGGACAGGTTAGCGGGAGTCCCAGAGACCCAGTACTTC
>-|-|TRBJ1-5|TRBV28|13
CASRPSGRQPQHF
TGTGCCAGCAGGCCCTCGGGGAGGCAGCCCCAGCATTTT
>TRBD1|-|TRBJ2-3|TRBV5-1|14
CASSYDRATDTQYF
TGCGCCAGCAGCTATGACAGGGCCACAGATACGCAGTATTTT
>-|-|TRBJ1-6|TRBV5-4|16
CASSLGGQAANSPLHF
TGTGCCAGCAGCTTGGGTGGGCAGGCAGCCAATTCACCCCTCCACTTT
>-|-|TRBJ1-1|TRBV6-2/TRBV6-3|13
CASSYLWNTEAFF
TGTGCCAGCAGTTACCTGTGGAACACTGAAGCTTTCTTT
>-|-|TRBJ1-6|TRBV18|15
CASSPASGANSPLHF
TGTGCCAGCTCACCTGCATCGGGAGCAAATTCACCCCTCCACTTT
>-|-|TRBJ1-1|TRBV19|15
CASSTRYPVNTEAFF
TGTGCCAGTAGTACAAGATACCCGGTGAACACTGAAGCTTTCTTT
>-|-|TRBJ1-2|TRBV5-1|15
CASSRNRVEDYGYTF
TGCGCCAGCAGCCGTAACAGGGTAGAGGACTATGGCTACACCTTC
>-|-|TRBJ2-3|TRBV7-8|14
CASNRGQPTDTQYF
TGTGCCAGCAACAGAGGACAGCCCACAGATACGCAGTATTTT
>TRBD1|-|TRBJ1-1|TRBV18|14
CASSRQGTADEAFF
TGTGCCAGCTCACGACAGGGGACGGCAGACGAAGCTTTCTTT
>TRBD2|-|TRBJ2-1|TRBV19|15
CASSTGTSGSREQFF
TGTGCCAGTAGTACTGGGACTAGCGGGAGTCGTGAGCAGTTCTTC
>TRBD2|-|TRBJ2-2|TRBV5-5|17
CASSLGGLAIYTGELFF
TGTGCCAGCAGCTTGGGGGGACTAGCGATATACACCGGGGAGCTGTTTTTT
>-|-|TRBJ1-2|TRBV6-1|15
CASSEISDPYYGYTF
TGTGCCAGCAGTGAAATCAGCGACCCTTACTATGGCTACACCTTC
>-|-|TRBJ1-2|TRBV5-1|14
CASSLLGRMDGYTF
TGCGCCAGCAGCTTGTTGGGCAGGATGGATGGCTACACCTTC
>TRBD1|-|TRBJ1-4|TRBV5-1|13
CASSGTGYEKLFF
TGCGCCAGCAGCGGGACAGGGTATGAAAAACTGTTTTTT
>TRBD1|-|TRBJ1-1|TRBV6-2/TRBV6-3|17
CASSPRGTGLMNTEAFF
TGTGCCAGCAGCCCACGGGGGACAGGACTTATGAACACTGAAGCTTTCTTT
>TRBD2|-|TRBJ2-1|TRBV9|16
CASSVTGGSSYNEQFF
TGTGCCAGCAGCGTGACGGGGGGAAGCTCCTACAATGAGCAGTTCTTC
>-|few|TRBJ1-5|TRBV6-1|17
CASSESKVTGSNQPQHF
TGTGCCAGCAGTGAATCGAAAGTGACTGGGAGCAATCAGCCCCAGCATTTT
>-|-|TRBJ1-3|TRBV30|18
CAWSYFSGTLRSGNTIYF
TGTGCCTGGAGCTACTTTAGCGGGACACTTCGCTCTGGAAACACCATATATTTT
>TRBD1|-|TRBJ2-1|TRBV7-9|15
CASSSTGGENNEQFF
TGTGCCAGCAGCTCGACAGGGGGCGAAAACAATGAGCAGTTCTTC
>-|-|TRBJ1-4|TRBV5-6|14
CASSQRGTNEKLFF
TGTGCCAGCAGCCAGAGGGGGACTAATGAAAAACTGTTTTTT
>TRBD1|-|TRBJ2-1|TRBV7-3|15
CASSAQGALYNEQFF
TGTGCCAGCAGCGCACAGGGGGCCCTCTACAATGAGCAGTTCTTC
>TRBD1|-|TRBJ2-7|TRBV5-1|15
CASSAVPGTAYEQYF
TGCGCCAGCAGCGCCGTCCCCGGGACAGCATACGAGCAGTACTTC
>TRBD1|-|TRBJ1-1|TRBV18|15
CASSPSGQGGTEAFF
TGTGCCAGCTCACCGTCGGGACAGGGTGGTACTGAAGCTTTCTTT
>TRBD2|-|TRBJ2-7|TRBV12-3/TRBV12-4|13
CASSQTSGHEQYF
TGTGCCAGCAGCCAGACTAGCGGGCACGAGCAGTACTTC
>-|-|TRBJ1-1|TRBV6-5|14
CASRVQGVNTEAFF
TGTGCCAGCAGGGTACAGGGAGTAAACACTGAAGCTTTCTTT
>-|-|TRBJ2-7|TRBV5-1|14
CASKNEGARHEQYF
TGCGCCAGCAAAAATGAGGGAGCGCGCCACGAGCAGTACTTC
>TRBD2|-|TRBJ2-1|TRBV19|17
CASSSSGTSGTYNEQFF
TGTGCCAGTAGTAGTTCCGGGACTAGCGGGACCTACAATGAGCAGTTCTTC
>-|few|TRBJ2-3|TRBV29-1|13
CSVGSGSGDTQYF
TGCAGCGTGGGGTCGGGGTCGGGAGATACGCAGTATTTT
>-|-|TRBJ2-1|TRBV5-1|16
CASSLDSRSLNNEQFF
TGCGCCAGCAGCTTGGACAGTCGGTCGTTAAACAATGAGCAGTTCTTC